This TCR beta chain was sequenced in a study of shared clonotypes between healthy human individuals. The CDR3 length is 12 residues. Trimming pared 6 bases from V and 6 bases from J, leaving 8 bases between. CDR1 and CDR2 (germline): MNHEY, SVGAGI. The protocol was immunoSEQ multiplex PCR, while the TCRdb copy is restricted to in-frame clones and leaves out a portion. The sample lists over 850,000 clones; 75% to 85% were seen once. The material sequenced was memory CD4+ T cells from PBMCs. Subset here: CD45RA-negative fraction. This clonotype originated in a man between 18 and 29 years old in good health. Some clones in this sample may be carry-over from other donors' samples. J is TRBJ2-2 and V is TRBV6-5; D is ambiguous. The CDR3 nucleotides are TGTGCCAGCAGCCCCCTAGCCGGGGAGCTGTTTTTT. Encoded protein: CASSPLAGELFF.